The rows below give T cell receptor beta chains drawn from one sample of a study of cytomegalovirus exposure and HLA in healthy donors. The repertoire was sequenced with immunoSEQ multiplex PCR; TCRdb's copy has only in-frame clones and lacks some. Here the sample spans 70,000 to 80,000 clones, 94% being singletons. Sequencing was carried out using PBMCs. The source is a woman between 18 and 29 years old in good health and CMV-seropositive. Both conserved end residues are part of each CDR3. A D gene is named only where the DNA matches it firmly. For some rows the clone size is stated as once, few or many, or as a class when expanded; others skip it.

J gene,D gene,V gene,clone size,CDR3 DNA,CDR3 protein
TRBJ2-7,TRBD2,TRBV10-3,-,TGTGCCATCAGTGAGTCAGCTAGCGGGGGGGCCTACGAGCAGTACTTC,CAISESASGGAYEQYF
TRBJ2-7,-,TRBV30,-,TGTGCCTGGAGTCCCTCCAGGGGCGAGCAGTACTTC,CAWSPSRGEQYF
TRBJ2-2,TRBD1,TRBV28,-,TGTGCCAGCAGTTTAAGGGGGCGTGGCAATACCAACACCGGGGAGCTGTTTTTT,CASSLRGRGNTNTGELFF
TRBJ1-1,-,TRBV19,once,TGTGCCACACTAAGCTGGAGAAAAACAGGGAAGACTGAAGCTTTCTTT,CATLSWRKTGKTEAFF
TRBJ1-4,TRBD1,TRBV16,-,TGTGCCAGCAGCCAATCGGTCAGGGGGCCCCCGGGCGATTATAATGAAAAACTGTTTTTT,CASSQSVRGPPGDYNEKLFF
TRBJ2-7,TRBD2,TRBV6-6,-,TGTGCCAGCAGGGGACTAGCGGGGGACTACGAGCAGTACTTC,CASRGLAGDYEQYF
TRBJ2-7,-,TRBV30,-,TGTGCCTGGAACGTGGGCGTTAGGACAACGGACTACGAGCAGTACTTC,CAWNVGVRTTDYEQYF
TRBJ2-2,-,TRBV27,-,TGTGCCAGCAGTTTATCATCGGGAACGATGGCCGGGGAGCTGTTTTTT,CASSLSSGTMAGELFF
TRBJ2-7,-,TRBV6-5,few,TGTGCCAGCAGTTACTCGGACCAGGGCTACGAGCAGTACTTC,CASSYSDQGYEQYF
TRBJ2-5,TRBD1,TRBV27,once,TGTGCCAGCAGTTTATCGAGAGGGGGCGCCTCCCAAGAGACCCAGTACTTC,CASSLSRGGASQETQYF
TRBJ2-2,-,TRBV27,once,TGTGCCAGCAGGCGGGACTCCGTTTTCCTACACACCGGGGAGCTGTTTTTT,CASRRDSVFLHTGELFF
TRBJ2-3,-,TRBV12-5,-,TGTGCTAGTGGTTTGCCCTTTACAGATACGCAGTATTTT,CASGLPFTDTQYF
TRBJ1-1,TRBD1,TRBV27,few,TGTGCCAGCAGTTTATACAGGGACAGTGAAGCTTTCTTT,CASSLYRDSEAFF
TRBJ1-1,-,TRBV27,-,TGTGCCAGCAGGAACAGATTGAACACTGAAGCTTTCTTT,CASRNRLNTEAFF
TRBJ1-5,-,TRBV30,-,TGTGCCTCTGACACGGGCAATCAGCCCCAGCATTTT,CASDTGNQPQHF
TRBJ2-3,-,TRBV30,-,TGTGCCTGGAGTGTACAGAGACGCACAGATACGCAGTATTTT,CAWSVQRRTDTQYF
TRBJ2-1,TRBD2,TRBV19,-,TGTGCCAGTAGGATAGCGGGGGGGCTCTACAATGAGCAGTTCTTC,CASRIAGGLYNEQFF
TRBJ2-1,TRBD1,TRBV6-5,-,TGTGCCAGCAGTGAACAGGGGGTCTACAATGAGCAGTTCTTC,CASSEQGVYNEQFF
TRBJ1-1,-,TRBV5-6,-,TGTGCCAGCAGCTTGGTCGCGAGGACTGAAGCTTTCTTT,CASSLVARTEAFF
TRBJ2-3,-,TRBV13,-,TGTGCCAGCAGGCAAACGGGGGGCGGGTCTAGCACAGATACGCAGTATTTT,CASRQTGGGSSTDTQYF
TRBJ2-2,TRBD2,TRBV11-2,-,TGTGCCAGCAGTAACATTATAGCGGGAAGGAACACCGGGGAGCTGTTTTTT,CASSNIIAGRNTGELFF
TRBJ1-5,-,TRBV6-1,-,TGTGCCAGCAGTGAAAGGGGGGAGGGGAATCAGCCCCAGCATTTT,CASSERGEGNQPQHF
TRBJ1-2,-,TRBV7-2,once,TGTGCCAGCAGCTTAGCAAGGAGCCCATCTAACTATGGCTACACCTTC,CASSLARSPSNYGYTF
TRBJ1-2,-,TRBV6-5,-,TGTGCCAGCAGGCAGGACTATGGCTACACCTTC,CASRQDYGYTF
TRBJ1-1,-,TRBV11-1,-,TGTGCCAGCAGTCAACGGCGCCGACAGGTCCCTGAAGCTTTCTTT,CASSQRRRQVPEAFF
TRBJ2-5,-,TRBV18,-,TGTGCCAGCTCACCAGTTGGTAGCGGCGTACAAGAGACCCAGTACTTC,CASSPVGSGVQETQYF
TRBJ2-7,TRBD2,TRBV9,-,TGTGCCAGCAGCCGTACTAGCGGGCCTTACGAGCAGTACTTC,CASSRTSGPYEQYF
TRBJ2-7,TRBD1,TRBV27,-,TGTGCCAGCAGTGGGGGGACAGGGTTTTTCGAGCAGTACTTC,CASSGGTGFFEQYF
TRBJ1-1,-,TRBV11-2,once,TGTGCCACCAGAGGATGGGGGCGCGGTGAAGCTTTCTTT,CATRGWGRGEAFF
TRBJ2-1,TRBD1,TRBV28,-,TGTGCCAGCAGAACCGGGACAGGGGACCGCTCCTACAATGAGCAGTTCTTC,CASRTGTGDRSYNEQFF
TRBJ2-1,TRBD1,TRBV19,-,TGTGCCAGTAGTACCCGACAGGGGCCCCCCTACAATGAGCAGTTCTTC,CASSTRQGPPYNEQFF
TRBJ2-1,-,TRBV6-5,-,TGTGCCAGCAGCCCGGACCCTGGGCGAGGGAATGAGCAGTTCTTC,CASSPDPGRGNEQFF
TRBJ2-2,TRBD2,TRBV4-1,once,TGCGCCAGCAGCCAGACCGGACTAGCGGAGCGAGGGACCGGGGAGCTGTTTTTT,CASSQTGLAERGTGELFF
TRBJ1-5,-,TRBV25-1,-,TGTGCCAGCAGTGAAGTTGGAGTCAATCAGCCCCAGCATTTT,CASSEVGVNQPQHF
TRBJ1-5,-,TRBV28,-,TGTGCCAGCAGTTTATTAACTCTAAAGGGGGATCAGCCCCAGCATTTT,CASSLLTLKGDQPQHF
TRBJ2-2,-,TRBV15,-,TGTGCCACCAGCAGAGGCGGTAGGGGGACCAACACCGGGGAGCTGTTTTTT,CATSRGGRGTNTGELFF
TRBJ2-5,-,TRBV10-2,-,TGCGCCAGGGTCCTTAGGGGCCGGGAGACCCAGTACTTC,CARVLRGRETQYF
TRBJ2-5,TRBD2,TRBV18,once,TGTGCCAGCTCACCCCAAGCGGGGGGTGATGAGACCCAGTACTTC,CASSPQAGGDETQYF
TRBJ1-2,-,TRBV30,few,TGTGCTGAGTCCCTAAACTATGGCTACACCTTC,CAESLNYGYTF
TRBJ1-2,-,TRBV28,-,TGTGCCAGCAGGCCTCAGGGAGGTGAAGGCTACACCTTC,CASRPQGGEGYTF